One sample yielded the 27 T cell receptor beta chains listed below, sequenced in a study of T cell responses to AZD1222 COVID-19 vaccine. Clones were read by immunoSEQ multiplex PCR, and TCRdb kept only the in-frame ones, dropping some. Of 150,000 to 250,000 clones in the sample, approximately 93% are singletons; the top ten hold around 1%. Source: peripheral blood, taken 28 days after the second AZD1222 dose. The receptor source for this set is an adult who received the AZD1222 COVID-19 vaccine.

The chain carries TRBV5-1 and TRBJ1-6; 9 bases map to TRBD1. CDR1 is SGHRS, CDR2 YFSETQ, per germline. V lost 0 bases and J lost 7; bases outside the gene matches: 5. The CDR3 extends over 16 amino acids. CDR3 residues: CASSLGGTGQNSPLHF. CDR3 in DNA: TGCGCCAGCAGCTTGGGGGGGACAGGGCAAAATTCACCCCTCCACTTT.

Here the CDR3 reads CASREMGTDTQYF. The CDR3 DNA reads TGTGCCAGCAGAGAGATGGGCACAGATACGCAGTATTTT. The chain links TRBV2 to TRBJ2-3, with no clear D. V was pared by 6 bases and J by 1 base, with 8 bases between. This CDR3 contains 13 residues. Germline lookup yields CDR1 SNHLY and CDR2 FYNNEI.

This clone has only one observation. This rearrangement joins TRBV27 to TRBJ1-2; TRBD1 matches 8 bases. Germline values: CDR1 MNHEY, CDR2 SMNVEV (reference sequence). The CDR3 contains 13 residues. V was clipped by 5 bases and J by 7 bases; unmatched bases: 6. The CDR3 reads CASSLGTGGGYTF. The CDR3 bases are TGTGCCAGCAGTCTCGGGACAGGTGGTGGCTACACCTTC.

The V call is TRBV27, the J call TRBJ2-1, with D unresolved. Trimming shortened V by 8 bases and J by 1 base, and 15 bases separated the two germline ends. The CDR3 is 15 amino acids. Germline-derived CDR1 and CDR2 are MNHEY and SMNVEV (reference sequence). The CDR3 nucleotides read TGTGCCAGCCTCACCCCCGGGTCATCCTACAATGAGCAGTTCTTC. Its translation is CASLTPGSSYNEQFF.

This clone was seen only once. CDR3 protein: CASSRDGPSNQPQHF. CDR3 DNA sequence: TGTGCCAGCAGTCGGGACGGACCGAGCAATCAGCCCCAGCATTTT. This sequence joins TRBV27 and TRBJ1-5; weak D call: TRBD1 (5 bases). Germline-derived CDR1 and CDR2 are MNHEY and SMNVEV (reference sequence). V lost 5 bases and J lost 1, with 12 bases in between. This CDR3 region has 15 residues.

The V and J genes are TRBV6-5 and TRBJ1-2; weak D call: TRBD1 (5 bases). The germline CDR1 and CDR2 sequences are MNHEY and SVGAGI. The ends were cut back, 0 bases at V and 4 bases at J, with 12 bases in the middle. The CDR3 has 15 residues. The CDR3 is CASSYSAGEGYGYTF. CDR3 nucleotide sequence: TGTGCCAGCAGTTACTCAGCGGGGGAAGGCTATGGCTACACCTTC.

The V call is TRBV10-3, the J call TRBJ1-3, with TRBD1 matching 8 bases. CDR3 size: 15 residues. The V gene end was trimmed by 2 bases and the J gene end by 2 bases; junction bases not matched to a gene: 2. CDR1 and CDR2 from the germline V gene are ENHRY and SYGVKD. The CDR3 DNA follows: TGTGCCATCAGTGAGGGACAGGGCCCTGGAAACACCATATATTTT. Protein: CAISEGQGPGNTIYF.

The chain carries TRBV29-1 and TRBJ1-3; no clear D gene. The CDR3 is made up of 11 amino acids. Germline CDR1 SQVTM, CDR2 ANQGSEA. Trimming left V 7 bases short and J 4 bases short, with 8 bases between. The CDR3 spells CSALQGNTIYF. The CDR3 coding sequence is TGCAGCGCGCTACAGGGAAACACCATATATTTT. The entire variable domain, with the rest obtained from reference TRBV29-1 and TRBJ1-3, is as follows: SAVISQKPSRDICQRGTSLTIQCQVDSQVTMMFWYRQQPGQSLTLIATANQGSEATYESGFVIDKFPISRPNLTFSTLTVSNMSPEDSSIYLCSALQGNTIYFGEGSWLTVV.

The V call is TRBV28, the J call TRBJ1-2; 9 nucleotides agree with TRBD1. Losses at the gene ends were 10 bases for V and 8 bases for J; bases not matched to a gene: 5. The CDR3 has 11 amino acids. Germline-derived CDR1 and CDR2 are MDHEN and SYDVKM. In DNA form, the CDR3 reads TGTGCCACCGGGACAGGGTGGGGCTACACCTTC. Its translation is CATGTGWGYTF.

V gene TRBV14 combines with J gene TRBJ2-7; D is perhaps TRBD2 (6 bases). The germline V gene encodes CDR1 SGHDN and CDR2 FVKESK. Trimming stripped 1 base from V and 1 base from J, with 14 bases between. This CDR3 has 16 residues. The CDR3 bases are TGTGCCAGCAGCCAAGTTCTGGGGGGAATTTCCTACGAGCAGTACTTC. Translation gives CASSQVLGGISYEQYF.

The chain has TRBV11-2 and TRBJ2-7; TRBD1 matches 9 bases. The V gene end was trimmed by 5 bases and the J gene end by 6 bases; junction bases not matched to a gene: 5. Germline V gives CDR1 SGHAT, CDR2 FQNNGV. The CDR3 runs to 13 residues. The CDR3 coding sequence is TGTGCCAGCAGCCGACAGGGGGTCCGCGAGCAGTACTTC. Encoded protein: CASSRQGVREQYF.

The chain has TRBV6-5 and TRBJ2-5; tentative D call: TRBD1 (5 bases). Germline V CDR1 and CDR2: MNHEY, SVGAGI. The CDR3 covers 14 residues. Trimming cost V 0 bases and J 5 bases, with 10 bases left between them. The CDR3 sequence is CASSYSKGKETQYF. The CDR3 DNA reads as TGTGCCAGCAGTTACTCGAAGGGGAAGGAGACCCAGTACTTC.

This chain uses TRBV2 with TRBJ2-7, with 7 bases that match TRBD2. The junction had 11 bases not matched to a gene; V was cut back by 10 bases and J by 2 bases. The CDR3 spans 14 residues. The germline gives CDR1 SNHLY, CDR2 FYNNEI. The DNA of the CDR3 is TGTGCCATCCAACGGGCGGGGGTAGCCTACGAGCAGTACTTC. This translates into CAIQRAGVAYEQYF.

The chain combines TRBV4-1 with TRBJ2-7; D possibly corresponds to TRBD2 (6 bases). V lost 1 base to trimming and J lost 5 bases, with 18 bases between them. CDR1 MGHRA and CDR2 YSYEKL come from the germline V gene. The CDR3 is 16 amino acids. The CDR3 spells CASSQAPGVGVDEQYF. CDR3 nucleotide sequence: TGCGCCAGCAGCCAAGCCCCGGGGGTGGGGGTAGACGAGCAGTACTTC.

The V call is TRBV12-3 or TRBV12-4, the J call TRBJ2-2; D could derive from TRBD1 or TRBD2 (7 bases each). The CDR3 covers 13 residues. Trimming took 5 bases from V and 8 from J, leaving 12 bases between them. CDR3 nucleotides: TGTGCCAGCAGTCGACAGGGAGGGGGGGAGCTGTTTTTT. Its protein product is CASSRQGGGELFF.

The rearrangement uses TRBV18 and TRBJ2-1; tentatively, D is TRBD2 (6 bases). Germline V gives CDR1 KGHSH, CDR2 LQKENI. The CDR3 runs to 17 residues. V was shortened by 3 bases and J by 5 bases, with 20 bases between the two germline ends. The CDR3 bases are TGTGCCAGCTCACCCGCCGTCGGGGGAAGCATCGACAATGAGCAGTTCTTC. Translated: CASSPAVGGSIDNEQFF.

This clone has only one observation. CDR3: CASSQNRGTNTIYF. In DNA form, the CDR3 reads TGTGCCAGCAGCCAGAACAGGGGCACAAACACCATATATTTT. The chain couples TRBV6-5 to TRBJ1-3; TRBD1 aligns across 7 bases. Trimming removed 6 bases from V and 6 bases from J; junction bases left unmatched: 8. This CDR3 has 14 residues. CDR1 is MNHEY and CDR2 is SVGAGI in the germline V gene.

V is TRBV12-5 and J is TRBJ1-1; no firm D call. CDR3 length: 12 residues. Germline CDR1 and CDR2: LGHNT and FRNRAP. V lost 1 base, J lost 4 bases, and 4 bases lay in between. CDR3 nucleotides: TGTGCTAGTGGTTTGGCTGGCACTGAAGCTTTCTTT. It specifies CASGLAGTEAFF.

V and J are TRBV7-2 and TRBJ1-1; D gene unclear. Trimming left V 1 base short and J 0 bases short, with 12 bases between. The CDR3 is 16 amino acids. Germline lookup yields CDR1 SGHTA and CDR2 FQGNSA. The DNA of the CDR3 is TGTGCCAGCAGCTTAGGTAGCAGGACGATGAACACTGAAGCTTTCTTT. It is translated as CASSLGSRTMNTEAFF.

The V and J genes are TRBV3-1 (or the pseudogene TRBV3-2) and TRBJ1-1, with D possibly matching TRBD1 (5 bases). Looked up from germline, CDR1 is LGHDT and CDR2 is YNNKEL (reference sequence). Trimming removed 1 base from V and 5 bases from J, with 11 bases in between. The CDR3 totals 14 residues. The CDR3 nucleotides read TGTGCCAGCAGCCAAGGAGCGGGGGGGACTGAAGCTTTCTTT. Translation: CASSQGAGGTEAFF.

The rearrangement joins TRBV19 to TRBJ2-2; D is possibly TRBD1 or TRBD2 (5 bases each). The CDR3 contains 15 residues. The germline CDR1 and CDR2 sequences are LNHDA and SQIVND (reference sequence). Trimming took off 4 bases at V and 5 bases at J, with 14 bases between the two ends. The CDR3 sequence: CASSTRERRTGELFF. The CDR3 DNA reads TGTGCCAGTAGTACCAGGGAAAGGAGGACCGGGGAGCTGTTTTTT.

J is TRBJ2-3 and V is TRBV6-5; 9 bases align to TRBD2. The junction had 9 bases not matched to a gene; V was cut back by 2 bases and J by 6 bases. The CDR3 covers 16 residues. Looked up from germline, CDR1 is MNHEY and CDR2 is SVGAGI. The CDR3 DNA reads TGTGCCAGCAGTTACATTAGCGGGGGCCTGGGGGATACGCAGTATTTT. Protein sequence: CASSYISGGLGDTQYF.

The V gene is TRBV7-9, the J gene TRBJ1-3; D remains unclear. Between the trimmed V and J ends, which lost 2 bases and 3 bases, there was a span of 14 bases. The germline CDR1 and CDR2 sequences are SEHNR and FQNEAQ (reference sequence). This CDR3 comprises 16 residues. DNA of the CDR3: TGTGCCAGCAGCTTATCGGCCGGCGCGGGTGGAAACACCATATATTTT. Translating gives CASSLSAGAGGNTIYF.

The rearrangement joins TRBV15 to TRBJ1-2; 10 bases are a match to TRBD1. V shed 0 bases and J 11 bases; nucleotides not matched to a gene: 9. The CDR3 extends over 15 amino acids. Germline values: CDR1 LNHNV, CDR2 YYDKDF (reference sequence). CDR3 in DNA: TGTGCCACCAGCAGAGATCGGGACAGGGGCCCCGGGTACACCTTC. This encodes CATSRDRDRGPGYTF.

The gene calls are TRBV27 and TRBJ1-1, with a possible D match to TRBD1 (5 bases). The CDR3 sequence is 14 residues long. Trimming stripped 5 bases from V and 4 bases from J, with 14 bases between. Germline CDR1 and CDR2: MNHEY and SMNVEV (reference sequence). The CDR3 loop reads CASSAGTLGTEAFF. The CDR3 DNA reads as TGTGCCAGCAGTGCAGGGACCCTGGGCACTGAAGCTTTCTTT.

The chain has TRBV3-1 (or the pseudogene TRBV3-2) and TRBJ1-1; TRBD1 is a possible D gene (5 bases). Trimming took 11 bases from V and 0 from J, leaving 13 bases between them. CDR1 and CDR2 from the germline V gene are LGHDT and YNNKEL (reference sequence). This CDR3 has 13 amino acids. DNA for the CDR3: TGTGCCGCGGGGGGGAACATGAACACTGAAGCTTTCTTT. Protein sequence: CAAGGNMNTEAFF.

The chain joins TRBV6-2 or TRBV6-3 to TRBJ2-7; D gene ambiguous. Trimming shortened V by 2 bases and J by 3 bases, and 8 bases separated the two germline ends. The V gene's germline CDR1 is MNHEY and CDR2 SVGEGT. The CDR3 totals 13 residues. Here the CDR3 reads CASSYTVGYEQYF. Here the CDR3 DNA reads TGTGCCAGCAGTTACACCGTGGGCTACGAGCAGTACTTC.